The subject of this entry is one T cell receptor beta chain. Its matching antigen is unknown. This sample was taken from a study of Ad26.COV2.S vaccination and SARS-CoV-2 variants. Notes on the study in general: Ad26.COV2.S recipients had broader spike-specific TCRs (P = 0.0014).

This CDR3 is built from 14 residues. Trimming took off 0 bases at V and 7 bases at J, with 10 bases between the two ends. The germline V gene has CDR1 SGHTA and CDR2 FQGTGA. Here immunoSEQ multiplex PCR was the method, and the copy in TCRdb shows in-frame clones only, minus some. The table records more than 150,000 clones, around 90% of them present only once. Here the sequenced sample was peripheral blood, taken after recovery from COVID-19. The V and J genes are TRBV7-3 and TRBJ2-1; D unresolved. The sequence was collected from a human donor who had recovered from COVID-19. CDR3 nucleotides: TGTGCCAGCAGCTTAACGGAGTCTGGAAATGAGCAGTTCTTC. This codes for CASSLTESGNEQFF.